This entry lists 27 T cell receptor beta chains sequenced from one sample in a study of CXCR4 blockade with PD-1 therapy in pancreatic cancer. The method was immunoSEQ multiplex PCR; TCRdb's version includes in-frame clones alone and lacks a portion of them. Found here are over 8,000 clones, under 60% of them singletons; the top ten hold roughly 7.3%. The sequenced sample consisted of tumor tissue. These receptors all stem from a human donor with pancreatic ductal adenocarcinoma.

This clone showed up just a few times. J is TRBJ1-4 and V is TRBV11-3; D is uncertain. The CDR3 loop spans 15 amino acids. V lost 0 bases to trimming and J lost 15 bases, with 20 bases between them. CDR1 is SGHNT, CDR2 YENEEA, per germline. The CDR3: CASSLDQLGHGLMFF. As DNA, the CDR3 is TGTGCCAGCAGCTTAGACCAGTTAGGGCACGGTCTAATGTTTTTT.

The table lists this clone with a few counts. The CDR3 coding sequence is TGTGCCAGCAGTTTGTGGACAGGGGGCGAGCAGTTCTTC. Translated, it gives CASSLWTGGEQFF. The rearrangement joins TRBV28 to TRBJ2-1, with TRBD1 matching 11 bases. With 3 bases clipped from V and 10 bases from J, the junction kept 2 bases outside the gene matches. Germline lookup yields CDR1 MDHEN and CDR2 SYDVKM. This CDR3 comprises 13 residues.

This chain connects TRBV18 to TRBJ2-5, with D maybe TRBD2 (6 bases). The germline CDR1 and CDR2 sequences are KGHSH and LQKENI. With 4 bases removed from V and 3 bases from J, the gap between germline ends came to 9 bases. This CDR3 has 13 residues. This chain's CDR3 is CASSRGTEETQYF. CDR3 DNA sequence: TGTGCCAGCTCACGCGGGACGGAAGAGACCCAGTACTTC.

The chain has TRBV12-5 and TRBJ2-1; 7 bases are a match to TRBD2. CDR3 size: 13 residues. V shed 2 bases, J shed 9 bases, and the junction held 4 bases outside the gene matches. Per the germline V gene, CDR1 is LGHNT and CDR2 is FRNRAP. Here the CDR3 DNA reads TGTGCTAGTGGTTTGTGGGGAGGGGTTGAGCAGTTCTTC. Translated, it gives CASGLWGGVEQFF.

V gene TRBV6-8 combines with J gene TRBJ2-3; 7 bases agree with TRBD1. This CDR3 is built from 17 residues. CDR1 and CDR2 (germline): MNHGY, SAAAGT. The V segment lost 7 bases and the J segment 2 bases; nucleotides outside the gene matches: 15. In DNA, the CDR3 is TGTGCCAGCACCGAGGGACAGCTCGGAACTCTCACAGATACGCAGTATTTT. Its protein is CASTEGQLGTLTDTQYF.

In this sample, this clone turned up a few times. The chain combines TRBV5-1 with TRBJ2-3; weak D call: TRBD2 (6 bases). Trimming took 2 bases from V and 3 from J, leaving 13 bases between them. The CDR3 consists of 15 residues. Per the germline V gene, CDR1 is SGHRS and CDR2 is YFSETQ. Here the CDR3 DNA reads TGCGCCAGCAGCTTTTCAGCGGAGGGAACAGATACGCAGTATTTT. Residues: CASSFSAEGTDTQYF. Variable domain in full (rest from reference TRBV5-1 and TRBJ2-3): KAGVTQTPRYLIKTRGQQVTLSCSPISGHRSVSWYQQTPGQGLQFLFEYFSETQRNKGNFPGRFSGRQFSNSRSEMNVSTLELGDSALYLCASSFSAEGTDTQYFGPGTRLTVL.

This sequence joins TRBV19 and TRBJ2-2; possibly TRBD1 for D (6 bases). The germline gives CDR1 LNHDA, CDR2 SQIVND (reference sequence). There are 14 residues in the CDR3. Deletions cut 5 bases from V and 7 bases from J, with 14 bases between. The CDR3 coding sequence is TGTGCCAGTAGTCCCGCAGGGGTAGGCGGGGAGCTGTTTTTT. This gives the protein CASSPAGVGGELFF.

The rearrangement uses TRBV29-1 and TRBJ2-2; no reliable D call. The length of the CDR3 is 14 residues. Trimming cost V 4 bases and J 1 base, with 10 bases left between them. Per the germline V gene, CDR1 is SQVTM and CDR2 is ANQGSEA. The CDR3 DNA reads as TGCAGCGTTGGGGCTCAGGTGAACACCGGGGAGCTGTTTTTT. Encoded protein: CSVGAQVNTGELFF.

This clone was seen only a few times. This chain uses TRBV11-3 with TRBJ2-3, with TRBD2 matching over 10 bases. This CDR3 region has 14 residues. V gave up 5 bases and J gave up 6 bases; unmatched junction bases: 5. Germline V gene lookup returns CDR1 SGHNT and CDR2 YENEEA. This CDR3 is CASSTWTSGDTQYF. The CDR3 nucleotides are TGTGCCAGCAGCACTTGGACTAGCGGTGATACGCAGTATTTT.

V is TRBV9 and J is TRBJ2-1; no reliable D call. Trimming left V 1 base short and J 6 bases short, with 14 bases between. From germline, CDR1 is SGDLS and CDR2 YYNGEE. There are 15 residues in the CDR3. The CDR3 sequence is CASSVIGSWLNEQFF. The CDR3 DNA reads TGTGCCAGCAGCGTAATCGGATCCTGGCTCAATGAGCAGTTCTTC.

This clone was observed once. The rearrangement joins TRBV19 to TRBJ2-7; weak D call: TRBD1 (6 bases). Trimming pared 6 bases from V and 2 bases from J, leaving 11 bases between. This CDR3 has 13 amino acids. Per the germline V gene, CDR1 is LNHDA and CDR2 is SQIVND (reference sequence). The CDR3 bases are TGTGCCAGTAGCAGGGGCGGTGCCTACGAGCAGTACTTC. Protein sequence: CASSRGGAYEQYF.

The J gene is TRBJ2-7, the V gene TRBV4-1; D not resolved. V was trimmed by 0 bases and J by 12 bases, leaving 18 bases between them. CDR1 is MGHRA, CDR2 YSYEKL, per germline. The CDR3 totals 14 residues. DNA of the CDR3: TGCGCCAGCAGCCAAGAGGTAGGCCACCGCCTAGGGTACTTC. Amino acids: CASSQEVGHRLGYF.

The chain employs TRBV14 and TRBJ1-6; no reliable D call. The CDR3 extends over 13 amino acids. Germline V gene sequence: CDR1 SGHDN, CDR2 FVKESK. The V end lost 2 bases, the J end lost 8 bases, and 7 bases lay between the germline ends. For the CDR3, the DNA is TGTGCCAGCAGCCAATACCTGGATTCACCCCTCCACTTT. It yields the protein CASSQYLDSPLHF.

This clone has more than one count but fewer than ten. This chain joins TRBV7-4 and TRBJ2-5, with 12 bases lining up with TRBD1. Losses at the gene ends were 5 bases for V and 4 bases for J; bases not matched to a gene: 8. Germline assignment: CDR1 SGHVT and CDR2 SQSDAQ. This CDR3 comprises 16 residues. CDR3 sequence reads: CASSRGTGGAVETQYF. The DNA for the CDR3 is TGTGCCAGCAGCCGCGGGACAGGGGGCGCGGTAGAGACCCAGTACTTC.

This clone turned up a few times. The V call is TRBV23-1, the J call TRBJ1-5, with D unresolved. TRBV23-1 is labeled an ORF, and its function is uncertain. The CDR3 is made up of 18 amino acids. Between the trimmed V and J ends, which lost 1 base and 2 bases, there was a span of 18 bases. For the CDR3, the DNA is TGCGCCAGCAGTCAATTAAACGAGTTGCTTTGGGGCAATCAGCCCCAGCATTTT. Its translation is CASSQLNELLWGNQPQHF.

The CDR3, as DNA: TGCGCCAGCAGCTTGACACAGGGGAATTCACCCCTCCACTTT. The encoded protein is CASSLTQGNSPLHF. The chain has TRBV5-1 and TRBJ1-6, with TRBD1 matching over 7 bases. Trimming took 1 base from V and 7 from J; bases not matched to a gene: 2. The CDR3 is 14 amino acids. Germline CDR1 reads SGHRS; CDR2 reads YFSETQ.

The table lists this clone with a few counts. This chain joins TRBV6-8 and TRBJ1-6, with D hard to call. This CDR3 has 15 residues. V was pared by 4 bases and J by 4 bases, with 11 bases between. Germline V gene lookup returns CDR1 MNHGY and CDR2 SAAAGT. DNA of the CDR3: TGTGCCAGCAGTTTCCGACGGCCTTATAATTCACCCCTCCACTTT. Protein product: CASSFRRPYNSPLHF.

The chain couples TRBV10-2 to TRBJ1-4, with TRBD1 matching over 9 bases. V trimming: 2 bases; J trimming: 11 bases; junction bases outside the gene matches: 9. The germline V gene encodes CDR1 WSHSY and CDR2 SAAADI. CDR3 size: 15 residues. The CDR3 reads CASSEAGTGSRKLFF. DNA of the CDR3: TGCGCCAGCAGTGAGGCCGGGACAGGGTCGCGGAAACTGTTTTTT.

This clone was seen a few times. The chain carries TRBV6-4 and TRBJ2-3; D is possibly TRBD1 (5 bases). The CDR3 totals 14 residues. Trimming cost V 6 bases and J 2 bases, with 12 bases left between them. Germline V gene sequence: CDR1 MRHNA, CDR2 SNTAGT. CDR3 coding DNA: TGTGCCAGCAGCCCTCCGACAGACACAGATACGCAGTATTTT. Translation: CASSPPTDTDTQYF.

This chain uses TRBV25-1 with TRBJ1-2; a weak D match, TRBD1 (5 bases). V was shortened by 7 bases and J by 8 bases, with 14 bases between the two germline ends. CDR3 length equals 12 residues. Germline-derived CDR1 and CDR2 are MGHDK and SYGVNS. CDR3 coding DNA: TGTGCCAGCACGGGGGGAGGGAGGGGCTACACCTTC. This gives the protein CASTGGGRGYTF.

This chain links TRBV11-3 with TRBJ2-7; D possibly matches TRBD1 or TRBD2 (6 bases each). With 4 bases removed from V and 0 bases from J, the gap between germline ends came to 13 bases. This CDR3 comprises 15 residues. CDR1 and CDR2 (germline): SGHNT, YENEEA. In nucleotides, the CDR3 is TGTGCCAGCAGCTCCATCGGGGGCCACTCCTACGAGCAGTACTTC. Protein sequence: CASSSIGGHSYEQYF.

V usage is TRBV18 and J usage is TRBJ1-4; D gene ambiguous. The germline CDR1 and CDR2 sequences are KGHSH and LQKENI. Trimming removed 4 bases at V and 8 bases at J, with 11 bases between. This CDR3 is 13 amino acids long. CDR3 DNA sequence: TGTGCCAGCTCACGAGAGTCTGGAGAAAAACTGTTTTTT. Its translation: CASSRESGEKLFF.

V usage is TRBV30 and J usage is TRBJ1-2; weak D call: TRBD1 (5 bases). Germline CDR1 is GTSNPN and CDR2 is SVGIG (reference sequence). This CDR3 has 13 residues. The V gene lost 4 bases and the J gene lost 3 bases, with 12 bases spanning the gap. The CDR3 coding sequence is TGTGCCTGGATACCCTTGGGGCACTATGGCTACACCTTC. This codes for CAWIPLGHYGYTF.

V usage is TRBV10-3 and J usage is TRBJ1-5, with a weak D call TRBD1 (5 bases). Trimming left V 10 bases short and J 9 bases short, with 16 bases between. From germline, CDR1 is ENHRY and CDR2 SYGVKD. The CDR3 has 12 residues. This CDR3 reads CATGGLQGPQHF. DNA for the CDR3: TGTGCCACGGGGGGTCTGCAGGGGCCCCAGCATTTT.

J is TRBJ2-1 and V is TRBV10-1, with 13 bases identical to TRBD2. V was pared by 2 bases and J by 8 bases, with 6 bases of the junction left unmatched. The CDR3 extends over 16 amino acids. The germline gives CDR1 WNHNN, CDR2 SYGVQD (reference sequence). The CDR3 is CASSEGTSGTQDEQFF. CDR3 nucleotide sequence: TGCGCCAGCAGTGAGGGGACTAGCGGGACCCAAGATGAGCAGTTCTTC.

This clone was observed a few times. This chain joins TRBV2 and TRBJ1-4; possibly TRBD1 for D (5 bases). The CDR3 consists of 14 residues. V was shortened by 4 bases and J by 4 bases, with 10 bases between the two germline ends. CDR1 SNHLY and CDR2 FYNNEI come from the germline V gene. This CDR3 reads CASSGRQFNEKLFF. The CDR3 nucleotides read TGTGCCAGCAGTGGACGACAGTTTAATGAAAAACTGTTTTTT.

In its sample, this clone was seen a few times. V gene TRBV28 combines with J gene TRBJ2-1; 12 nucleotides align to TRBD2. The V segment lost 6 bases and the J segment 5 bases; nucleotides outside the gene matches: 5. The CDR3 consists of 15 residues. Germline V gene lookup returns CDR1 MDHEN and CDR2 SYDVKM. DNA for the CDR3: TGTGCCAGCAGAACTAGCGGGAGGTTGCACAATGAGCAGTTCTTC. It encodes CASRTSGRLHNEQFF.